This T cell receptor beta chain was sequenced during a study of T cells after somatic rescue of genetic block (dated by TCRdb to the early 2020s). Study-wide context: What the study looked at was long-term robustness, specifically in a T-cell system that came about through somatic rescue of a genetic block in T-cell development.

V lost 3 bases and J lost 0 bases; the stretch between them is 12 bases long. CDR1 and CDR2 (SGDLS, YYNGEE) derive from the germline V gene. Inclusive of the bounding cysteine and phenylalanine, the CDR3 is 15 residues long. Only the CDR3 part of the read is kept: 45 bases, read in frame from the first base. As concerns this clone: The antigen it recognizes is unknown. Base qualities are missing; no much larger clone stands one base away.

Library creation used the immunoSEQ multiplex PCR assay. Imported from immuneACCESS, the table was reduced by TCRdb to in-frame sequences with V and J called. These copies leave out some clones; in studies compared against another copy, an unresolved V gene accounts for under half, and the cause of the remainder is not known. This sample comprises some 68,000 clones, approximately 90% of them detected only once. 2.5% to 3% of the sample goes to the ten largest clones. The source material was peripheral blood mononuclear cells (PBMCs). This TCR derives from a man aged 30 to 45. The sequence joins TRBV9 to TRBJ1-1; TRBD1 is possibly the D segment (5 matching bases). The DNA is TGTGCCAGCAGCGCCTCCGGGACGGTGAACACTGAAGCTTTCTTT. This encodes CASSASGTVNTEAFF. Beyond the CDR3, the reference TRBV9 and TRBJ1-1 genes provide the residues; the full variable domain reads: DSGVTQTPKHLITATGQRVTLRCSPRSGDLSVYWYQQSLDQGLQFLIQYYNGEERAKGNILERFSAQQFPDLHSELNLSSLELGDSALYFCASSASGTVNTEAFFGQGTRLTVV.